The 31 T cell receptor beta chains reported below all come from one sample, sequenced in a study of CD8 T cells in ankylosing spondylitis (dated by TCRdb to 2016 to 2017). The library was generated by 5' RACE. Sequencing used an Illumina HiSeq 2500. The raw public data were reprocessed by TCRdb itself: fastp quality trimming at Q25, MiXCR clonotype calling, in-frame beta chains only. For every CDR3 protein sequence, its rows merge into one entry that carries the most common genes and DNA. The sample contains around 340,000 distinct CDR3 sequences, 20% to 25% of them found a single time. The top ten clones comprise around 12% of the sample. The sequenced material came from blood, either unsorted or a sorted T cell fraction (not recorded which). The receptors shown here come from a male donor with ankylosing spondylitis or in good health (not recorded which).

This clonotype was observed a handful of times. This chain connects TRBV20-1 to TRBJ2-1, with 8 bases matching TRBD2. With 3 bases clipped from V and 8 bases from J, the junction kept 9 bases outside the gene matches. Germline lookup yields CDR1 DFQATT and CDR2 SNEGSKA (reference sequence). This CDR3 has 14 amino acids. The CDR3 coding sequence is TGCAGTGCTAGCCCCCCGCTAGCGGGTGATGAGCAGTTCTTC. Translated: CSASPPLAGDEQFF.

V usage is TRBV6-5 and J usage is TRBJ2-7, with 7 bases that match TRBD1. Germline loops: CDR1 MNHEY, CDR2 SVGAGI. The CDR3 loop spans 14 amino acids. V lost 2 bases to trimming and J lost 11 bases; unmatched junction nucleotides: 12. In DNA form, the CDR3 reads TGTGCCAGCAGTTACGGCACAGGGGTTAGGGTAGAGTACTTC. The encoded protein is CASSYGTGVRVEYF.

The CDR3 loop is CASSENSAYQETQYF. The CDR3 DNA reads as TGTGCCAGCAGTGAGAACAGTGCGTACCAAGAGACCCAGTACTTC. The chain uses TRBV6-1 and TRBJ2-5, with D hard to call. The CDR3 totals 15 residues. Germline CDR1 MNHNS, CDR2 SASEGT. V lost 3 bases and J lost 0, with 11 bases in between.

The rearrangement links TRBV25-1 to TRBJ2-5; D gene ambiguous. V lost 6 bases and J 3 bases, leaving 20 bases between the germline ends. CDR3 length: 16 amino acids. Looked up from germline, CDR1 is MGHDK and CDR2 is SYGVNS. CDR3 nucleotides: TGTGCCAGCAGAACTTCTTTCCCGAACCACGAAGAGACCCAGTACTTC. It specifies CASRTSFPNHEETQYF.

This clonotype was observed a handful of times. The V and J genes are TRBV29-1 and TRBJ2-7; D remains unclear. Germline assignment: CDR1 SQVTM and CDR2 ANQGSEA. The CDR3 sequence is 15 residues long. Trimming pared 1 base from V and 2 bases from J, leaving 15 bases between. CDR3 region: CSVEGLVDNTYEQYF. In DNA form, the CDR3 reads TGCAGCGTTGAAGGGCTAGTGGATAATACCTACGAGCAGTACTTC.

This rearrangement joins TRBV15 to TRBJ2-1; 9 nucleotides align to TRBD2. The CDR3 has 13 amino acids. Trimming took 8 bases from V and 5 from J; bases not matched to a gene: 4. Germline V CDR1 and CDR2: LNHNV, YYDKDF (reference sequence). CDR3 sequence reads: CATGRGGDNEQFF. CDR3 coding DNA: TGTGCCACCGGGCGGGGGGGGGACAATGAGCAGTTCTTC.

The CDR3, as DNA: TGTGCCTGGAGGGGCAGGGTCAATGAGCAGTTCTTC. Protein: CAWRGRVNEQFF. This chain joins TRBV30 and TRBJ2-1, with a possible D match to TRBD1 (5 bases). From germline, CDR1 is GTSNPN and CDR2 SVGIG (reference sequence). V was pared by 3 bases and J by 6 bases, with 9 bases between. The CDR3 extends over 12 amino acids.

This clonotype has just a few counts. V and J are TRBV12-3 or TRBV12-4 and TRBJ2-1; no definite D call. Deletions cut 4 bases from V and 0 bases from J, with 7 bases between. This CDR3 comprises 14 residues. The CDR3 here is CASSSEVSYNEQFF. The CDR3 DNA is TGTGCCAGCAGTTCAGAGGTCTCCTACAATGAGCAGTTCTTC.

This clonotype was counted only a few times. The gene calls are TRBV29-1 and TRBJ2-5; 9 nucleotides line up with TRBD2. In germline, CDR1 is SQVTM, CDR2 ANQGSEA. This CDR3 is built from 12 residues. V dropped 8 bases and J dropped 5; count of bases not matched to a gene: 6. Written as DNA, the CDR3 is TGCAGCATCATTAGCGGGGGCGAGACCCAGTACTTC. This sequence encodes CSIISGGETQYF.

This chain connects TRBV4-1 to TRBJ1-1, with a tentative D call TRBD1 (5 bases). Germline V gene sequence: CDR1 MGHRA, CDR2 YSYEKL. The length of the CDR3 is 15 residues. V gave up 3 bases and J gave up 1 base, with 12 bases separating them. The CDR3 sequence is CASSHAPGPNTEAFF. The CDR3 DNA sequence: TGCGCCAGCAGCCATGCACCGGGACCGAACACTGAAGCTTTCTTT.

The V call is TRBV5-6, the J call TRBJ2-3, with D possibly TRBD1 on 6 matching bases. This CDR3 spans 11 amino acids. The V and J ends lost 3 bases and 11 bases respectively, with 10 bases between them. Per germline, CDR1 SGHDT and CDR2 YYEEEE. CDR3 DNA: TGTGCCAGCAGCTCTACAGGGTGGCAGTATTTT. It encodes CASSSTGWQYF. The full variable domain, its missing parts supplied by reference TRBV5-6 and TRBJ2-3, is DAGVTQSPTHLIKTRGQQVTLRCSPKSGHDTVSWYQQALGQGPQFIFQYYEEEERQRGNFPDRFSGHQFPNYSSELNVNALLLGDSALYLCASSSTGWQYFGPGTRLTVL.

V is TRBV29-1 and J is TRBJ2-3; the D is unclear. Germline V gives CDR1 SQVTM, CDR2 ANQGSEA. Trimming took 7 bases from V and 4 from J, leaving 12 bases between them. The CDR3 contains 12 residues. The CDR3: CSGATVSDTQYF. The CDR3 bases are TGCAGCGGGGCAACAGTGTCAGATACGCAGTATTTT.

This clonotype was picked up a small number of times. The chain recombines TRBV29-1 with TRBJ2-7, with 7 positions matching TRBD1. This CDR3 has 16 amino acids. The J segment lost 4 bases and the V segment lost 0 bases, leaving 12 bases of the junction unmatched. Germline V CDR1 and CDR2: SQVTM, ANQGSEA. CDR3 amino acids: CSVEDRYGQEGYEQYF. CDR3 DNA sequence: TGCAGCGTTGAAGATCGCTACGGACAGGAAGGGTACGAGCAGTACTTC.

The rearrangement uses TRBV29-1 and TRBJ2-3; 12 bases are shared with TRBD2. CDR1 and CDR2 (germline): SQVTM, ANQGSEA. The V and J ends lost 3 bases and 2 bases, in that order; junction bases with no gene match: 9. The CDR3 extends over 17 amino acids. The CDR3 DNA reads as TGCAGCGTTGAGGGTCCCCTAGCGGGGGGGTCCACAGATACGCAGTATTTT. It specifies CSVEGPLAGGSTDTQYF.

The chain employs TRBV2 and TRBJ2-7; TRBD2 matches 14 bases. The junction had 10 bases not matched to a gene; V was cut back by 6 bases and J by 6 bases. The CDR3 has 16 amino acids. Germline V CDR1 and CDR2: SNHLY, FYNNEI. In DNA form, the CDR3 reads TGTGCCAGCAGGACTAGCGGGGGGGCCCCCCCGGGCGAGCAGTACTTC. Translating gives CASRTSGGAPPGEQYF.

The DNA for the CDR3 is TGTGCCAGCAGTTTCCCCGTTAGCGGGGGGGCCGTGGAGACCCAGTACTTC. Protein product: CASSFPVSGGAVETQYF. The chain combines TRBV28 with TRBJ2-5; TRBD2 matches 11 bases. CDR3 length equals 17 residues. J lost 5 bases, V lost 3 bases, and 11 bases had no gene match. CDR1 is MDHEN, CDR2 SYDVKM, per germline. The whole variable domain, filled in from reference TRBV28 and TRBJ2-5, reads DVKVTQSSRYLVKRTGEKVFLECVQDMDHENMFWYRQDPGLGLRLIYFSYDVKMKEKGDIPEGYSVSREKKERFSLILESASTNQTSMYLCASSFPVSGGAVETQYFGPGTRLLVL.

The genes are TRBV7-6 and TRBJ2-5; D ambiguous. Trimming removed 1 base from V and 2 bases from J, with 11 bases in between. The CDR3 runs 15 residues. CDR1 and CDR2 (germline): SGHVS, FNYEAQ. CDR3 sequence (DNA): TGTGCCAGCAGCTTAGACGTCGGGCGGCAAGAGACCCAGTACTTC. This codes for CASSLDVGRQETQYF.

The V call is TRBV7-2, the J call TRBJ2-7, with D possibly TRBD1 on 5 matching bases. Germline CDR1 is SGHTA and CDR2 is FQGNSA. CDR3 length: 13 residues. Trimming shortened V by 6 bases and J by 2 bases, and 11 bases separated the two germline ends. CDR3 sequence (DNA): TGTGCCAGCAGAGGGGTTGGACCCTACGAGCAGTACTTC. Translating it yields CASRGVGPYEQYF.

This rearrangement joins TRBV7-9 to TRBJ2-7; D may be TRBD1 or TRBD2 (5 bases each). Trimming took off 6 bases at V and 6 bases at J, with 15 bases between the two ends. This CDR3 region has 13 residues. CDR1 SEHNR and CDR2 FQNEAQ come from the germline V gene (reference sequence). Here the CDR3 DNA reads TGTGCCAGCAGGGGGGAGTCCTTGGGCGAGCAGTACTTC. It specifies CASRGESLGEQYF. Looking up the rest from reference TRBV7-9 and TRBJ2-7 gives the full variable domain: DTGVSQNPRHKITKRGQNVTFRCDPISEHNRLYWYRQTLGQGPEFLTYFQNEAQLEKSRLLSDRFSAERPKGSFSTLEIQRTEQGDSAMYLCASRGESLGEQYFGPGTRLTVT.

The J gene is TRBJ2-4, the V gene TRBV12-3 or TRBV12-4; tentatively, D is TRBD1 (8 bases). This CDR3 comprises 12 residues. The ends were cut back, 5 bases at V and 8 bases at J, with 10 bases in the middle. CDR3: CASSTGGDIQYF. The CDR3 bases are TGTGCCAGCAGTACAGGGGGGGACATTCAGTACTTC.

There are a few counts of this clonotype. V and J are TRBV29-1 and TRBJ2-7, with unresolved D. Germline-derived CDR1 and CDR2 are SQVTM and ANQGSEA. V dropped 4 bases and J dropped 2 bases, with 12 bases sitting between them. CDR3 length: 13 residues. CDR3 in amino acids: CSVVVDLAYEQYF. Written as DNA, the CDR3 is TGCAGCGTTGTGGTGGACCTCGCCTACGAGCAGTACTTC.

The V call is TRBV10-3, the J call TRBJ2-2; D gene ambiguous. CDR1 is ENHRY, CDR2 SYGVKD, per germline. This CDR3 is built from 16 residues. The V end was cut by 2 bases, the J end by 0 bases, with 10 bases between. This chain's CDR3 is CAISEAAVANTGELFF. CDR3 nucleotide sequence: TGTGCCATCAGTGAGGCGGCGGTGGCGAACACCGGGGAGCTGTTTTTT.

The rearrangement links TRBV12-3 or TRBV12-4 to TRBJ1-6; 8 nucleotides line up with TRBD1. J gave up 11 bases and V 6 bases, and 9 bases lay outside the gene matches. The CDR3 totals 14 residues. The CDR3 reads CASSAGQGVAPLHF. The CDR3 DNA is TGTGCCAGCAGCGCCGGACAGGGAGTGGCACCCCTCCACTTT.

The genes are TRBV15 and TRBJ2-3; D call uncertain. Looked up from germline, CDR1 is LNHNV and CDR2 is YYDKDF (reference sequence). V lost 4 bases, J lost 4 bases, and 9 bases lay in between. This CDR3 spans 13 amino acids. This chain's CDR3 is CATSTGYSDTQYF. CDR3 DNA: TGTGCCACCAGCACCGGGTATTCAGATACGCAGTATTTT.

This sequence joins TRBV7-9 and TRBJ2-1; tentatively, D is TRBD1 (6 bases). There are 14 residues in the CDR3. CDR1 and CDR2 (germline): SEHNR, FQNEAQ (reference sequence). Trimming removed 1 base from V and 6 bases from J, with 10 bases in between. The CDR3 loop is CASSLGTGSNEQFF. The DNA for the CDR3 is TGTGCCAGCAGCTTAGGAACAGGGTCCAATGAGCAGTTCTTC.

This rearrangement joins TRBV7-9 to TRBJ1-4, with a tentative D call TRBD1 (5 bases). CDR1 and CDR2 from the germline V gene are SEHNR and FQNEAQ (reference sequence). V was clipped by 5 bases and J by 4 bases, with 11 bases between them. The CDR3 loop spans 14 amino acids. Written as DNA, the CDR3 is TGTGCCAGCAGCCCGTGGGACGGTAATGAAAAACTGTTTTTT. It specifies CASSPWDGNEKLFF.

The rearrangement uses TRBV28 and TRBJ2-3; TRBD2 matches 12 bases. Germline CDR1 and CDR2: MDHEN and SYDVKM. The CDR3 totals 18 residues. The junction had 6 bases not matched to a gene; V was cut back by 2 bases and J by 0 bases. This CDR3 is CASSLPRLAGVSTDTQYF. The CDR3 DNA reads TGTGCCAGCAGTTTACCGCGACTAGCGGGGGTAAGCACAGATACGCAGTATTTT. The entire variable domain, with the rest obtained from reference TRBV28 and TRBJ2-3, is as follows: DVKVTQSSRYLVKRTGEKVFLECVQDMDHENMFWYRQDPGLGLRLIYFSYDVKMKEKGDIPEGYSVSREKKERFSLILESASTNQTSMYLCASSLPRLAGVSTDTQYFGPGTRLTVL.

DNA of the CDR3: TGTGCCAGCAGTGAGCAAGAGGCCGGCACAGATACGCAGTATTTT. Its translation is CASSEQEAGTDTQYF. The rearrangement links TRBV6-4 to TRBJ2-3; D remains ambiguous. Between the trimmed V and J ends, which lost 3 bases and 1 base, there was a span of 11 bases. Germline CDR1 and CDR2: MRHNA and SNTAGT. The CDR3 is made up of 15 amino acids.

V usage is TRBV6-2 or TRBV6-3 and J usage is TRBJ2-7; 8 bases fit TRBD2. The V gene's germline CDR1 is MNHEY and CDR2 SVGEGT. With 6 bases clipped from V and 2 bases from J, the junction kept 6 bases outside the gene matches. The CDR3 spans 14 residues. The DNA of the CDR3 is TGTGCCAGCAGAAGGGCGGGGGGAACCTACGAGCAGTACTTC. Translating gives CASRRAGGTYEQYF.

The chain links TRBV12-3 or TRBV12-4 to TRBJ2-7; D may be TRBD1 (6 bases). CDR3 length: 14 residues. V dropped 7 bases and J dropped 3 bases, with 16 bases sitting between them. This CDR3 is CASNAAGAVYEQYF. The CDR3 DNA follows: TGTGCCAGCAATGCAGCAGGGGCGGTCTACGAGCAGTACTTC.

This clonotype was counted many times. The chain is built from TRBV5-5 and TRBJ2-7, with 8 bases identical to TRBD1. The V gene's germline CDR1 is SGHKS and CDR2 YYEKEE (reference sequence). The junction had 8 bases not matched to a gene; V was cut back by 0 bases and J by 6 bases. This CDR3 has 15 residues. This CDR3 is CASSLDGTGSTEQYF. CDR3 in DNA: TGTGCCAGCAGCTTGGATGGGACAGGTAGCACCGAGCAGTACTTC.